Listed below are T cell receptor beta chains from one sample, sequenced in a study of identical twins. TCRdb reanalysed the 5' RACE reads using MiXCR and keeps one entry per CDR3 protein. The repertoire has 260,000 or so distinct CDR3 sequences, around 7.6% of them found once; the top ten carry roughly 5%. The same specimen was also included in a second study, on yellow fever vaccine responses in identical twins.

Sequencing was carried out using CD8+ T cells sorted from blood. The receptors shown here come from a woman aged 18-29 years in good health. Both conserved end residues are part of each CDR3. Fields, in order: J gene, V gene, clone size, D gene, CDR3 DNA, CDR3 protein. The D gene is left open where the match is weak. Clone sizes are given selectively: once, few, many, or a class where the clone is expanded.

TRBJ2-2,TRBV10-2,few,.,TGCGCCAGCAGTGAGATGGGGACTCCCACCGGGGAGCTGTTTTTT,CASSEMGTPTGELFF
TRBJ2-7,TRBV2,.,TRBD1,TGTGCCAGCACCCCGACAGGGGGCTACGAGCAGTACTTC,CASTPTGGYEQYF
TRBJ2-1,TRBV7-9,many,.,TGTGCCAGCAGCTTAGCAGCGGGCCCCTACAATGAGCAGTTCTTC,CASSLAAGPYNEQFF
TRBJ1-1,TRBV5-5,few,.,TGTGCCAGCAGCTTGGATGCGAGGAACACTGAAGCTTTCTTT,CASSLDARNTEAFF
TRBJ2-1,TRBV3-1,many,.,TGTGCCAGCACCCCTAACGTGTTTGCGGGATCCTACAATGAGCAGTTCTTC,CASTPNVFAGSYNEQFF
TRBJ2-7,TRBV28,few,.,TGTGCCAGCACCACGAGGCGGGGATTCTACGAGCAGTACTTC,CASTTRRGFYEQYF
TRBJ2-5,TRBV27,few,.,TGTGCCAGCAGACAAGGGGGTCCCCAAGAGACCCAGTACTTC,CASRQGGPQETQYF
TRBJ1-5,TRBV12-3/TRBV12-4,many,.,TGTGCCAGCAGTGGACAGTCTGGCCGAGTCGATCAGCCCCAGCATTTT,CASSGQSGRVDQPQHF
TRBJ2-5,TRBV2,few,TRBD2,TGTGCCAGTGAGAAGACTAGCTATGAGACCCAGTACTTC,CASEKTSYETQYF
TRBJ2-7,TRBV11-2,many,.,TGTGCCAGCAGTGTGGGGGTACCCTACGAGCAGTACTTC,CASSVGVPYEQYF
TRBJ2-1,TRBV21-1,.,.,TGTGCCAGCCCGGTCAGGGTAGATCCGGACAATGAGCAGTTCTTC,CASPVRVDPDNEQFF
TRBJ2-5,TRBV15,many,.,TGTGCCACCAGCAGAAGGACATTACAAGAGACCCAGTACTTC,CATSRRTLQETQYF
TRBJ1-2,TRBV12-3/TRBV12-4,few,.,TGTGCCAGCAGCGCCGGCGGGGGTGGCTACACCTTC,CASSAGGGGYTF
TRBJ1-5,TRBV15,.,.,TGTGCCACCAGCAGAGAGGCAGGGCCACTATCCTATAGCAATCAGCCCCAGCATTTT,CATSREAGPLSYSNQPQHF
TRBJ2-2,TRBV27,.,.,TGTGCCAGCAGTTCCGGTGGCACCGGGGAGCTGTTTTTT,CASSSGGTGELFF
TRBJ1-1,TRBV7-2,many,.,TGTGCCAGCAGCCCCCAAAGAGCTTTCTTT,CASSPQRAFF
TRBJ1-3,TRBV12-3/TRBV12-4,many,.,TGTGCCAGCAGCCCCGGAGGGGGAAACACCATATATTTT,CASSPGGGNTIYF
TRBJ1-3,TRBV20-1,.,.,TGCAGTGCTAGGGGGCTGAAAGGATTGACTGGAAACACCATATATTTT,CSARGLKGLTGNTIYF
TRBJ1-2,TRBV29-1,.,.,TGCAGCGTTGAGCGATCCTATGGCTACACCTTC,CSVERSYGYTF
TRBJ2-3,TRBV4-1,.,.,TGCGCCAGCAGCCACGAGGACAGAATCACAGATACGCAGTATTTT,CASSHEDRITDTQYF
TRBJ1-2,TRBV5-4,.,.,TGTGCCAGCAGTTTACCGACCGACGAATCTAACTATGGCTACACCTTC,CASSLPTDESNYGYTF
TRBJ2-1,TRBV6-5,few,TRBD2,TGTGCCAGCAGTGAGGGGACTAACCAAAACTTC,CASSEGTNQNF
TRBJ2-3,TRBV7-9,many,TRBD1,TGTGCCAGCAGCCCTGGGACAGGGGGAGATACGCAGTATTTT,CASSPGTGGDTQYF
TRBJ2-3,TRBV6-2/TRBV6-3,.,.,TGTGCCAGCCGTCCGGGGGGCCCCCTCACAGATACGCAGTATTTT,CASRPGGPLTDTQYF
TRBJ2-1,TRBV20-1,.,TRBD2,TGCAGTGCTAGTTCGGCTAGCGGGACGAATGAGCAGTTCTTC,CSASSASGTNEQFF